This is a list of T cell receptor beta chains from one sample in a study of blood T cell repertoires in COVID-19. Some clones are missing from TCRdb's copy, which holds only in-frame ones; the method was immunoSEQ multiplex PCR. Of some 490,000 clones listed, about 85% are singletons. Sequencing was done on a sample of PBMCs or T cells enriched from blood (not recorded which). These receptors all come from a woman aged 55-70 years who had recovered from COVID-19. Each CDR3 is given with its conserved first and last residue. A D gene is named only where the DNA matches it firmly. Size tells how often a clone was seen (once, few, many) or the class of an expanded clone, and some rows leave it out.

size	V	D	J	DNA	CDR3
.	TRBV5-4	.	TRBJ2-3	TGTGCCAGCAGCCGTATAGGGGCCAGCACAGATACGCAGTATTTT	CASSRIGASTDTQYF
.	TRBV27	.	TRBJ2-3	TGTGCCAGCAGTTATAGAACTTGGGATACGCAGTATTTT	CASSYRTWDTQYF
.	TRBV2	.	TRBJ2-4	TGTGCCAGCAGTTCTACAGTACTAGCCAAAAACATTCAGTACTTC	CASSSTVLAKNIQYF
.	TRBV14	.	TRBJ1-2	TGTGCCAGCAGCCAAGATGCAGGGGCTAACTATGGCTACACCTTC	CASSQDAGANYGYTF
.	TRBV5-1	.	TRBJ1-5	TGCGCCAGCAGCTTGGCGGGGGGGGGCGGCCAGCCCCAGCATTTT	CASSLAGGGGQPQHF
.	TRBV3-1/TRBV3-2	TRBD1	TRBJ1-6	TGTGCCAGCAGCCGACGGACAGGGTTTTATAATTCACCCCTCCACTTT	CASSRRTGFYNSPLHF
.	TRBV6-6	.	TRBJ2-1	TGTGCCAGCAGTCTTTACAGGGCCCTTACAGGGACATTAAATGAGCAGTTCTTC	CASSLYRALTGTLNEQFF
few	TRBV13	.	TRBJ1-1	TGTGCCAGCAGCTTACGTAGGGGGTACACTGAAGCTTTCTTT	CASSLRRGYTEAFF
once	TRBV24-1	.	TRBJ2-3	TGTGCCACTCCCCCAGGGGAGGGAGATACGCAGTATTTT	CATPPGEGDTQYF
few	TRBV2	TRBD1	TRBJ1-1	TGTGCCAGCACTCCTCCGGACAGGCCGGCTTTCTTT	CASTPPDRPAFF
.	TRBV15	TRBD2	TRBJ2-5	TGTGCCACCAGCAGTCCAACTAGCGCGTCAGAGACCCAGTACTTC	CATSSPTSASETQYF
.	TRBV3-1/TRBV3-2	.	TRBJ1-1	TGTGCCAGCAGCCTCCAGGTACCGAACACTGAAGCTTTCTTT	CASSLQVPNTEAFF
.	TRBV2	TRBD1	TRBJ1-5	TGTGCCAGCAGAAGAGGGGGCGGGGATCAGCCCCAGCATTTT	CASRRGGGDQPQHF
once	TRBV7-6	.	TRBJ2-7	TGTGCCAGCAGCTCAACTGGACAGAAATACGAGCAGTACTTC	CASSSTGQKYEQYF
.	TRBV2	.	TRBJ2-1	TGTGCCAGCAGTCCAATCCGGGACATCTCTTACAATGAGCAGTTCTTC	CASSPIRDISYNEQFF
.	TRBV5-1	TRBD2	TRBJ2-3	TGCGCCAGCAGCCTTACTAGCGGGGGGGCCCCCCCAGATACGCAGTATTTT	CASSLTSGGAPPDTQYF
.	TRBV30	.	TRBJ1-3	TGTGCCTGGAGTAGAGGGGGCTCTGGAAACACCATATATTTT	CAWSRGGSGNTIYF
.	TRBV7-2	TRBD2	TRBJ2-5	TGTGCCAGCAGCTTAGGCGGGGGGGCCTTAGAGACCCAGTACTTC	CASSLGGGALETQYF
.	TRBV9	.	TRBJ2-1	TGTGCCAGCAGCGTAGAGATAGCAACCTACAATGAGCAGTTCTTC	CASSVEIATYNEQFF
once	TRBV5-1	TRBD1	TRBJ2-2	TGCGCCAGCAGCCCCCCAGTGGCGGGACAGGCCCCATCGAACACCGGGGAGCTGTTTTTT	CASSPPVAGQAPSNTGELFF
.	TRBV5-1	.	TRBJ2-2	TGCGCCAGCAACGACAGGGGAGGGTCAACCGGGGAGCTGTTTTTT	CASNDRGGSTGELFF
.	TRBV5-1	TRBD1	TRBJ1-4	TGCGCCAGCAGCTTGGGACAGGGCGCTGAAAAACTGTTTTTT	CASSLGQGAEKLFF
.	TRBV7-6	.	TRBJ1-1	TGTGCCAGCAGCTTGGTTACAGGGTTGAACACTGAAGCTTTCTTT	CASSLVTGLNTEAFF
few	TRBV11-3	.	TRBJ2-2	TGTGCCAGCAGCTTCGGGGTCGCCACCGGGGAGCTGTTTTTT	CASSFGVATGELFF
.	TRBV2	.	TRBJ1-2	TGTGCCAGCAGTGTTGGAACAGGTCTAGAGGGCTACACCTTC	CASSVGTGLEGYTF
few	TRBV19	TRBD1	TRBJ1-4	TGTGCCAGTAGTATGGGGACAGCCATAGGGGAAAAACTGTTTTTT	CASSMGTAIGEKLFF
.	TRBV19	.	TRBJ1-2	TGTCGGGTAGCGTTCTATGGCTACACCTTC	CRVAFYGYTF
.	TRBV20-1	.	TRBJ1-2	TGCAGTGCTAGTCTGGCGGGCTATGGCTACACCTTC	CSASLAGYGYTF
.	TRBV11-2	.	TRBJ2-2	TGTGCCAGCGACGAGGGAGCGTTCAACACCGGGGAGCTGTTTTTT	CASDEGAFNTGELFF
few	TRBV3-1/TRBV3-2	TRBD1	TRBJ1-6	TGTGCCAGCACCCCCGGGACAGCCTATAATTCACCCCTCCACTTT	CASTPGTAYNSPLHF
.	TRBV10-3	TRBD2	TRBJ2-1	TGTGCCATCAGTATTATAGCGGGGGGTGGCAATGAGCAGTTCTTC	CAISIIAGGGNEQFF
.	TRBV7-8	.	TRBJ1-6	TGTGCCAGCAGCCCAGAAGGGGACATAAAAAGGGAGTCACCCCTCCACTTT	CASSPEGDIKRESPLHF
.	TRBV19	TRBD1	TRBJ1-2	TGTGCCAGTACCTATAAGAATCAGGGGGATGGGGGCTATGGCTACACCTTC	CASTYKNQGDGGYGYTF
.	TRBV19	TRBD1	TRBJ2-7	TGTGCCAGTAGTTCGACAGGGGCCCTATCCTACGAGCAGTACTTC	CASSSTGALSYEQYF
.	TRBV28	TRBD1	TRBJ1-4	TGTGCCAGCAGGTTGACAGGGGTGGCAGAAAAACTGTTTTTT	CASRLTGVAEKLFF
.	TRBV6-5	.	TRBJ1-2	TGTGCCAGCAGTTACGTGAGGGCCTTGGGTGGCTACACCTTC	CASSYVRALGGYTF
.	TRBV4-1	TRBD2	TRBJ2-7	TGCGCCAGCAGCCAAGATAGGGGAAGGACTAGCGGTTCCTACGAGCAGTACTTC	CASSQDRGRTSGSYEQYF
.	TRBV2	.	TRBJ1-1	TGTGCCAGCTCCCGCCCGGACAGCACGAACACTGAAGCTTTCTTT	CASSRPDSTNTEAFF
.	TRBV6-5	TRBD2	TRBJ2-2	TGTGCCAGCAGTCGAGCGGGGGGAAGGGAGCTGTTTTTT	CASSRAGGRELFF
.	TRBV24-1	TRBD2	TRBJ2-5	TGTGCCACCTCGGCTAGCGGGGTAAAGACCCAGTACTTC	CATSASGVKTQYF
.	TRBV9	TRBD2	TRBJ2-3	TGTGCCAGCAGCGTAGGGCACGGGGCGGGGGGCAAAGTTGAAGATACGCAGTATTTT	CASSVGHGAGGKVEDTQYF
.	TRBV2	.	TRBJ2-7	TGTGCCAGCACAAGCGATGGGTCCTACGAGCAGTACTTC	CASTSDGSYEQYF
.	TRBV3-1/TRBV3-2	.	TRBJ1-2	TGTGCCAGCAGTCGCAGTCAGGGTGTACTCGCCCGATATGGCTACACCTTC	CASSRSQGVLARYGYTF
.	TRBV19	.	TRBJ1-3	TGTGCCAGTAGTATTATGCAGGGTCCTGGAAACACCATATATTTT	CASSIMQGPGNTIYF
.	TRBV7-8	.	TRBJ1-5	TGTGCCAGCAGCTTAATTTGGGGCGAAGGGAGCAATCAGCCCCAGCATTTT	CASSLIWGEGSNQPQHF
few	TRBV19	.	TRBJ1-2	TGTGCCAGTACCTTGGGGAGGGGTTATGGCTACACCTTC	CASTLGRGYGYTF
.	TRBV30	.	TRBJ1-4	TGTGCCTGGAGTGTCCTAAGTGGACCCCAAGGGAGGGAAAAACTGTTTTTT	CAWSVLSGPQGREKLFF